This paragraph covers one T cell receptor beta chain sequence. Its antigen is as yet unknown. The junction does not match germline at one end; this may be a read error. This specimen belongs to a study of post-analysis software for immune sequencing data. Study-wide results and limits: TRBV5-6, TRBV5-1 and TRBV20-1 belonged to a set of about 5 TRBV segments that were more frequent in patients than controls.

Unique molecular identifiers featured in each of the TCR beta cDNA libraries. Some 500,000 cDNA molecules were recovered from an input of 1 to 10 million T cells. TCRdb processed the PCR reads anew with MiXCR; each CDR3 protein has one entry. The sample lists about 460,000 distinct CDR3 sequences, 40% to 55% occurring once. Germline assignment: CDR1 MNHEY and CDR2 SMNVEV (reference sequence). CDR3 size: 16 residues. Sequenced: blood. This TCR was recovered from a girl between 10 and 17 years old with multiple sclerosis. The chain recombines TRBV27 with TRBJ2-7; TRBD1 matches 7 bases. The end of the DNA aligns better with TRBJ2-5, so the J call may be wrong. DNA of the CDR3: TGTGCCAGCGGACCCGGGACAGCCTTTTACCATGAGACCCAGTACTTC. Protein sequence: CASGPGTAFYHETQYF.